The 16 T cell receptor beta chains presented below share a single source sample, sequenced in a study of blood T cell repertoires in COVID-19 (dated by TCRdb to the early 2020s). Libraries were prepared through the immunoSEQ multiplex PCR assay. In its TCRdb copy, this immuneACCESS table keeps in-frame sequences only and misses some clones. Where compared with another copy, unresolved V genes explain less than half of these, and the others have no known cause. The sample table lists roughly 180,000 clones, roughly 94% of them with a count of one. Jointly, the top ten make up 0.7% to 0.8% of the sample. Sequencing was done on a sample of peripheral blood. The receptors stem from a man aged 30 to 45 with COVID-19, enrolled during active disease.

V gene TRBV18 combines with J gene TRBJ2-2, with D possibly TRBD1 on 6 matching bases. Germline lookup yields CDR1 KGHSH and CDR2 LQKENI. The CDR3 contains 15 residues. V dropped 4 bases and J dropped 4 bases, with 13 bases sitting between them. The DNA of the CDR3 is TGTGCCAGCTCACATCCCGACAGGCGCACCGGGGAGCTGTTTTTT. Translating it yields CASSHPDRRTGELFF.

V is TRBV5-4 and J is TRBJ2-7, with 9 bases that match TRBD1. The J segment lost 2 bases and the V segment lost 4 bases, leaving 7 bases of the junction unmatched. The CDR3 is 15 amino acids. CDR1 and CDR2 from the germline V gene are SGHNT and YYREEE (reference sequence). DNA of the CDR3: TGTGCCAGCAGCCCACCGGGGGACAGGGCCTACGAGCAGTACTTC. It specifies CASSPPGDRAYEQYF.

V is TRBV6-6 and J is TRBJ2-7, with D possibly matching TRBD2 (7 bases). CDR1 and CDR2 from the germline V gene are MNHNY and SVGAGI (reference sequence). V dropped 8 bases and J dropped 2 bases, with 13 bases sitting between them. The CDR3 is made up of 13 amino acids. The CDR3 nucleotides read TGTGCCAGCGCGGGGGCAGGGGCCTACGAGCAGTACTTC. It is translated as CASAGAGAYEQYF.

V usage is TRBV25-1 and J usage is TRBJ1-1; 10 bases map to TRBD1. V lost 1 base and J lost 1; bases outside the gene matches: 3. Germline CDR1 and CDR2: MGHDK and SYGVNS. The CDR3 consists of 16 residues. CDR3 loop: CASSELRTGGNTEAFF. The CDR3 DNA reads as TGTGCCAGCAGTGAATTGAGGACAGGGGGGAACACTGAAGCTTTCTTT.

V gene TRBV7-3 combines with J gene TRBJ1-1, with 7 positions matching TRBD1. J was trimmed by 6 bases and V by 6 bases; bases with no gene match: 10. The germline gives CDR1 SGHTA, CDR2 FQGTGA. CDR3 length: 14 amino acids. This CDR3 is CASSTAGGSSEAFF. The CDR3 DNA reads TGTGCCAGCAGTACAGCAGGGGGGAGCTCTGAAGCTTTCTTT.

This rearrangement joins TRBV19 to TRBJ2-7; the match to TRBD1 covers 11 bases. The CDR3 is 15 amino acids. Per germline, CDR1 LNHDA and CDR2 SQIVND (reference sequence). The V and J ends lost 3 bases and 5 bases, in that order; junction bases with no gene match: 6. CDR3 bases: TGTGCCAGTAGTATCCGGACAGGGGGCGTCGACGAGCAGTACTTC. Protein: CASSIRTGGVDEQYF.

The chain is built from TRBV18 and TRBJ1-2; 7 bases fit TRBD1. The V segment lost 4 bases and the J segment 7 bases; nucleotides outside the gene matches: 6. CDR3 length equals 13 residues. From germline, CDR1 is KGHSH and CDR2 LQKENI. The CDR3 is CASSLDRVAGYTF. DNA for the CDR3: TGTGCCAGCTCACTAGACAGGGTCGCTGGCTACACCTTC.

The CDR3 DNA reads as TGCAGCGTGGGCGGACAGGGGCTCTATGGCTACACCTTC. The encoded protein is CSVGGQGLYGYTF. The chain links TRBV29-1 to TRBJ1-2, with 9 bases identical to TRBD1. The junction had 6 bases not matched to a gene; V was cut back by 6 bases and J by 4 bases. This CDR3 has 13 residues. The germline CDR1 and CDR2 sequences are SQVTM and ANQGSEA.

This clone was found once. V is TRBV5-1 and J is TRBJ2-7; 7 nucleotides agree with TRBD1. Trimming cost V 4 bases and J 6 bases; bases outside gene matches: 10. Looked up from germline, CDR1 is SGHRS and CDR2 is YFSETQ. This CDR3 region has 14 residues. The CDR3 loop reads CASSDQAGGGEQYF. The CDR3 region has the DNA TGCGCCAGCAGCGACCAAGCAGGGGGTGGCGAGCAGTACTTC.

The V gene is TRBV19, the J gene TRBJ1-4; no firm D call. The length of the CDR3 is 15 residues. In germline, CDR1 is LNHDA, CDR2 SQIVND (reference sequence). V was trimmed by 2 bases and J by 0 bases, leaving 7 bases between them. DNA for the CDR3: TGTGCCAGTAGTATACTACGGGCAACTAATGAAAAACTGTTTTTT. It is translated as CASSILRATNEKLFF. The entire variable domain, with the rest obtained from reference TRBV19 and TRBJ1-4, is as follows: DGGITQSPKYLFRKEGQNVTLSCEQNLNHDAMYWYRQDPGQGLRLIYYSQIVNDFQKGDIAEGYSVSREKKESFPLTVTSAQKNPTAFYLCASSILRATNEKLFFGSGTQLSVL.

This clone was seen more than once but under ten times. The CDR3 DNA sequence: TGCAGCGTTACCCCCGGGACTAGTTCTCTCGAGCAGTACTTC. It codes for CSVTPGTSSLEQYF. The V call is TRBV29-1, the J call TRBJ2-7; 8 bases map to TRBD2. The junction had 12 bases not matched to a gene; V was cut back by 5 bases and J by 6 bases. Looked up from germline, CDR1 is SQVTM and CDR2 is ANQGSEA. The CDR3 has 14 residues.

V gene TRBV10-3 combines with J gene TRBJ2-1; 8 bases fit TRBD2. Trimming at V came to 5 bases and at J to 5 bases, leaving 11 bases not matched to a gene. Germline V CDR1 and CDR2: ENHRY, SYGVKD. The CDR3 extends over 16 amino acids. CDR3 DNA sequence: TGTGCCATCAGTAAAAGGAGCGGGGGCCTCAACAATGAGCAGTTCTTC. Translated, it gives CAISKRSGGLNNEQFF.

The chain is built from TRBV4-2 and TRBJ2-3, with 12 bases identical to TRBD2. The CDR3 spans 17 residues. Germline V gene sequence: CDR1 LGHNA, CDR2 YNFKEQ. J was trimmed by 1 base and V by 1 base; bases with no gene match: 3. CDR3 coding DNA: TGTGCCAGCAGCCAAGGGACTAGCGGGGCGGGCACAGATACGCAGTATTTT. As protein: CASSQGTSGAGTDTQYF.

J is TRBJ2-7 and V is TRBV9; 8 bases align to TRBD1. J lost 4 bases, V lost 2 bases, and 5 bases had no gene match. CDR1 and CDR2 from the germline V gene are SGDLS and YYNGEE. The CDR3 loop spans 14 amino acids. CDR3 DNA: TGTGCCAGCAGCGTCTCCGGGACAGGTTACGAGCAGTACTTC. Translation: CASSVSGTGYEQYF.

J is TRBJ2-7 and V is TRBV14; tentative D call: TRBD2 (5 bases). The length of the CDR3 is 14 residues. Germline V lookup: CDR1 SGHDN, CDR2 FVKESK. With 3 bases removed from V and 9 bases from J, the gap between germline ends came to 18 bases. DNA for the CDR3: TGTGCCAGCAGCCAGGTGGGGTGGATCGAGGGGCAGTACTTC. Translation: CASSQVGWIEGQYF.

This sequence joins TRBV14 and TRBJ2-3; weak D call: TRBD2 (5 bases). The V end was cut by 7 bases, the J end by 6 bases, with 14 bases between. This CDR3 contains 13 residues. The germline gives CDR1 SGHDN, CDR2 FVKESK. CDR3 protein: CASNRRQTDTQYF. The CDR3 DNA is TGTGCCAGCAACCGGAGGCAGACGGATACGCAGTATTTT.